This T cell receptor beta chain was documented in a study of T cell responses to AZD1222 COVID-19 vaccine. About this clone itself: What it binds is not known.

Measured with immunoSEQ multiplex PCR; TCRdb has only the in-frame clones, and not every one. Of 93,000 or so clones in the sample, over 75% were seen once. General study results and limits: The span of vaccine-associated CD4 TCRs extended across spike, with dominance at 160-218 and 743-854. An increase in Spike-specific TCR breadth and depth was observed after two AZD1222 doses.

Trimming left V 3 bases short and J 5 bases short, with 17 bases between. This CDR3 spans 16 amino acids. Germline V gene data show CDR1 as SGHRS and CDR2 as YFSETQ. The rearrangement links TRBV5-1 to TRBJ1-4; D not certain. The sequence was collected from an adult in good health. The starting material was peripheral blood, obtained on day 0 of AZD1222 vaccination. Written as DNA, the CDR3 is TGCGCCAGCAGCTCCTTCACCGTGGGCGACAATGAAAAACTGTTTTTT. Its translation: CASSSFTVGDNEKLFF.